This TCR beta chain came from a study of graft-versus-host responses after intestinal transplantation. Comments on this clone: Its antigen is currently unknown.

V was pared by 4 bases and J by 5 bases, with 11 bases between. This CDR3 spans 13 amino acids. The V gene's germline CDR1 is MNHEY and CDR2 SVGAGI. Profiling relied on immunoSEQ multiplex PCR, and the TCRdb table lists in-frame clones only, not all of them. The data hold fewer than 110,000 clones, with under 95% observed a single time. The source is a human donor who received an intestinal transplant. Specimen: unstimulated CD8+ T cells sorted from spleen or lymph node cells, collected before intestinal transplant. The chain couples TRBV6-5 to TRBJ1-1; no clear D. DNA for the CDR3: TGTGCCAGCAGTTTTTCCGGGGAGACTGAAGCTTTCTTT. It is translated as CASSFSGETEAFF.